This entry lists 27 T cell receptor beta chains sequenced from one sample in a study of cytomegalovirus exposure and HLA in healthy donors. The study ran its PCR with 60 Vbeta and 13 Jbeta primers. Sequencing used immunoSEQ multiplex PCR; TCRdb keeps in-frame clones, though not all of them. The sample holds fewer than 200,000 clones; roughly 9.5% are singletons and the top ten take approximately 1.3%. The sample comprised PBMCs. These receptors all come from a woman in her twenties or thirties in good health and CMV-seropositive.

This clone has only a few counts. This chain connects TRBV9 to TRBJ1-5; possible D gene TRBD1, 6 bases. This CDR3 spans 15 amino acids. V was cut by 4 bases and J by 3 bases, with 14 bases left in between. CDR1 and CDR2 from the germline V gene are SGDLS and YYNGEE. The CDR3 here is CASSPRGGLNQPQHF. For the CDR3, the DNA is TGTGCCAGCAGCCCACGGGGGGGGCTCAATCAGCCCCAGCATTTT. Full variable domain (rest looked up from reference TRBV9 and TRBJ1-5): DSGVTQTPKHLITATGQRVTLRCSPRSGDLSVYWYQQSLDQGLQFLIQYYNGEERAKGNILERFSAQQFPDLHSELNLSSLELGDSALYFCASSPRGGLNQPQHFGDGTRLSIL.

The chain employs TRBV10-3 and TRBJ2-3; 9 positions match TRBD2. V lost 4 bases, J lost 4 bases, and 12 bases stayed unmatched. The CDR3 consists of 17 residues. From germline, CDR1 is ENHRY and CDR2 SYGVKD. CDR3 coding DNA: TGTGCCATCAGTGGAATCCTTACTAGCGGGCCGTCAGATACGCAGTATTTT. Translated, it gives CAISGILTSGPSDTQYF.

The chain couples TRBV5-5 to TRBJ2-5, with 7 bases matching TRBD1. The germline CDR1 and CDR2 sequences are SGHKS and YYEKEE (reference sequence). The CDR3 has 12 residues. V lost 8 bases and J lost 2; bases outside the gene matches: 3. The CDR3 loop is CASGTAQETQYF. CDR3 in DNA: TGTGCCAGTGGGACAGCGCAAGAGACCCAGTACTTC.

The chain joins TRBV7-6 to TRBJ2-1, with TRBD2 matching 9 bases. The germline V gene has CDR1 SGHVS and CDR2 FNYEAQ. J was trimmed by 3 bases and V by 4 bases; bases with no gene match: 7. This CDR3 comprises 16 residues. Here the CDR3 reads CASSSTVTSGYNEQFF. Written as DNA, the CDR3 is TGTGCCAGCAGCTCAACGGTGACTAGCGGCTACAATGAGCAGTTCTTC.

In its sample, this clone was seen a few times. V gene TRBV2 combines with J gene TRBJ2-7; unclear D gene. The CDR3 length is 14 residues. Trimming removed 2 bases at V and 0 bases at J, with 8 bases between. CDR1 and CDR2 (germline): SNHLY, FYNNEI. This CDR3 reads CASSEQEISYEQYF. The CDR3 DNA sequence: TGTGCCAGCAGTGAACAGGAAATCTCCTACGAGCAGTACTTC.

This clone was seen only a few times. The chain has TRBV19 and TRBJ2-1, with D unclear. Germline CDR1 LNHDA, CDR2 SQIVND (reference sequence). V was pared by 2 bases and J by 4 bases, with 12 bases between. The CDR3 is made up of 15 amino acids. In DNA form, the CDR3 reads TGTGCCAGTAGTATAAGCCAGCAGACATACAATGAGCAGTTCTTC. This gives the protein CASSISQQTYNEQFF.

The CDR3 nucleotides are TGTGCCAGCACCCCTACAGGGGGCACGAGCTATGGCTACACCTTC. Translating gives CASTPTGGTSYGYTF. The chain is built from TRBV9 and TRBJ1-2; 9 bases align to TRBD1. CDR3 size: 15 residues. V shed 6 bases and J 4 bases; nucleotides not matched to a gene: 10. Germline V gene lookup returns CDR1 SGDLS and CDR2 YYNGEE.

The chain recombines TRBV9 with TRBJ2-2, with 7 bases identical to TRBD2. Trimming at V came to 0 bases and at J to 6 bases, leaving 2 bases not matched to a gene. The CDR3 is made up of 14 amino acids. Per the germline V gene, CDR1 is SGDLS and CDR2 is YYNGEE. The CDR3: CASSVGGGAGELFF. In nucleotides, the CDR3 is TGTGCCAGCAGCGTAGGTGGGGGGGCCGGGGAGCTGTTTTTT.

V is TRBV6-6 and J is TRBJ2-7, with D uncertain. There are 13 residues in the CDR3. V lost 3 bases and J 4 bases, leaving 10 bases between the germline ends. CDR1 and CDR2 from the germline V gene are MNHNY and SVGAGI (reference sequence). CDR3: CASSYGLLYEQYF. The CDR3 DNA follows: TGTGCCAGCAGTTATGGGCTTTTGTACGAGCAGTACTTC.

This clone has only a few counts. V is TRBV7-9 and J is TRBJ1-1; D is ambiguous. CDR1 and CDR2 (germline): SEHNR, FQNEAQ (reference sequence). The CDR3 has 13 amino acids. Trimming shortened V by 1 base and J by 3 bases, and 6 bases separated the two germline ends. CDR3 DNA: TGTGCCAGCAGCTTAGGCGAGGACACTGAAGCTTTCTTT. The encoded protein is CASSLGEDTEAFF.

Note on this clone: This sample includes further DNA sequences coding for the same CDR3. The chain recombines TRBV4-2 with TRBJ2-3, with TRBD2 as a possible D gene (6 bases). Germline V gene sequence: CDR1 LGHNA, CDR2 YNFKEQ. The CDR3 runs to 16 residues. V lost 4 bases and J 2 bases, leaving 16 bases between the germline ends. The CDR3 DNA is TGTGCCAGCAGCCCTAGGGAGGCTAGCATCACAGATACGCAGTATTTT. Its translation: CASSPREASITDTQYF.

Only a few counts were recorded for this clone. V gene TRBV5-4 combines with J gene TRBJ2-3; a possible D gene is TRBD1 (6 bases). Trimming cost V 4 bases and J 0 bases, with 18 bases left between them. Germline-derived CDR1 and CDR2 are SGHNT and YYREEE (reference sequence). The CDR3 runs 17 residues. DNA for the CDR3: TGTGCCAGCAGCCCATCTCAGGGGTGGACTAGCACAGATACGCAGTATTTT. Amino acid sequence: CASSPSQGWTSTDTQYF.

V gene TRBV30 combines with J gene TRBJ2-7; 9 bases are shared with TRBD1. V lost 5 bases to trimming and J lost 3 bases; unmatched junction nucleotides: 8. Germline CDR1 GTSNPN, CDR2 SVGIG (reference sequence). The length of the CDR3 is 14 residues. CDR3 residues: CAWPGTGICYEQYF. CDR3 in DNA: TGTGCCTGGCCCGGGACAGGGATCTGCTACGAGCAGTACTTC.

This rearrangement joins TRBV7-9 to TRBJ2-2, with 8 bases identical to TRBD2. From germline, CDR1 is SEHNR and CDR2 FQNEAQ (reference sequence). J was trimmed by 8 bases and V by 6 bases; bases with no gene match: 2. The CDR3 covers 12 residues. CDR3 nucleotides: TGTGCCAGCAGTAGCGGGATGGGGGAGCTGTTTTTT. This translates into CASSSGMGELFF.

This clone has a handful of counts. V is TRBV5-1 and J is TRBJ2-7; 7 bases are shared with TRBD2. Germline lookup yields CDR1 SGHRS and CDR2 YFSETQ. The CDR3 has 15 residues. After removal of 0 bases from V and 5 bases from J, the junction contained 8 bases not matched to a gene. The CDR3: CASSLAAAGVNEQYF. The CDR3 DNA sequence: TGCGCCAGCAGCTTGGCCGCTGCGGGAGTGAACGAGCAGTACTTC. Combining the CDR3 with reference TRBV5-1 and TRBJ2-7 gives the whole variable domain KAGVTQTPRYLIKTRGQQVTLSCSPISGHRSVSWYQQTPGQGLQFLFEYFSETQRNKGNFPGRFSGRQFSNSRSEMNVSTLELGDSALYLCASSLAAAGVNEQYFGPGTRLTVT.

The CDR3 DNA is TGCGCCAGCAGCTTGGGCGGGACAGCCGAAGAGACCCAGTACTTC. Protein product: CASSLGGTAEETQYF. This chain joins TRBV5-1 and TRBJ2-5; a weak D match, TRBD1 (7 bases). Per the germline V gene, CDR1 is SGHRS and CDR2 is YFSETQ. V was trimmed by 0 bases and J by 3 bases, leaving 12 bases between them. The length of the CDR3 is 15 residues.

The chain is built from TRBV29-1 and TRBJ2-7; 11 nucleotides line up with TRBD2. The trim removed 0 bases at V and 4 bases at J, leaving 8 bases unmatched. CDR1 and CDR2 (germline): SQVTM, ANQGSEA. This CDR3 has 16 amino acids. CDR3 loop: CSVEDPTASGRYEQYF. The CDR3 DNA is TGCAGCGTTGAAGATCCTACAGCTAGCGGGAGGTACGAGCAGTACTTC.

This chain links TRBV19 with TRBJ1-3; D is undetermined. Germline V CDR1 and CDR2: LNHDA, SQIVND (reference sequence). V was shortened by 3 bases and J by 1 base, with 4 bases between the two germline ends. There are 13 residues in the CDR3. The CDR3 DNA reads as TGTGCCAGTAGTATCAGTTCTGGAAACACCATATATTTT. Protein sequence: CASSISSGNTIYF. Full variable domain (outside the CDR3, taken from reference TRBV19 and TRBJ1-3): DGGITQSPKYLFRKEGQNVTLSCEQNLNHDAMYWYRQDPGQGLRLIYYSQIVNDFQKGDIAEGYSVSREKKESFPLTVTSAQKNPTAFYLCASSISSGNTIYFGEGSWLTVV.

CDR3 DNA sequence: TGTGCCAGCATTGGGGTTCCGGGACACTACAATGAGCAGTTCTTC. Translating it yields CASIGVPGHYNEQFF. This sequence joins TRBV6-1 and TRBJ2-1; a possible D gene is TRBD1 (6 bases). The germline V and J ends were trimmed by 7 bases and 3 bases, with 16 bases remaining between them. The CDR3 is made up of 15 amino acids. Germline-derived CDR1 and CDR2 are MNHNS and SASEGT.

Only a few counts were recorded for this clone. J is TRBJ2-3 and V is TRBV5-1; perhaps TRBD1 as D (5 bases). Trimming took off 2 bases at V and 0 bases at J, with 13 bases between the two ends. CDR3 length: 16 residues. Germline V gene sequence: CDR1 SGHRS, CDR2 YFSETQ. The CDR3 spells CASSFSRVGSTDTQYF. CDR3 in DNA: TGCGCCAGCAGCTTCAGCAGGGTTGGTAGCACAGATACGCAGTATTTT.

The J gene is TRBJ1-1, the V gene TRBV7-3; 9 bases fit TRBD1. Germline trimming cut 1 base from V and 6 bases from J; bases unmatched to any gene: 0. CDR1 is SGHTA and CDR2 is FQGTGA in the germline V gene. The CDR3 sequence is 13 residues long. The CDR3 coding sequence is TGTGCCAGCAGCTTAAGACAGGGGGCTGAAGCTTTCTTT. Its protein product is CASSLRQGAEAFF. The variable domain in full, completed from reference TRBV7-3 and TRBJ1-1, reads GAGVSQTPSNKVTEKGKYVELRCDPISGHTALYWYRQSLGQGPEFLIYFQGTGAADDSGLPNDRFFAVRPEGSVSTLKIQRTERGDSAVYLCASSLRQGAEAFFGQGTRLTVV.

The chain recombines TRBV10-3 with TRBJ2-1, with 10 bases lining up with TRBD2. Germline values: CDR1 ENHRY, CDR2 SYGVKD. Trimming removed 8 bases from V and 10 bases from J; junction bases left unmatched: 20. The CDR3 consists of 17 residues. The CDR3 region has the DNA TGTGCCATCGGTGGGGACGGAAGCGGGAGGGGTACGAGGGAGCAGTTCTTC. As protein: CAIGGDGSGRGTREQFF.

In the case of this clone: This specimen includes other DNA sequences encoding the same CDR3. This chain links TRBV5-6 with TRBJ1-5, with 7 bases aligning to TRBD1. The junction had 4 bases not matched to a gene; V was cut back by 0 bases and J by 7 bases. In germline, CDR1 is SGHDT, CDR2 YYEEEE. The CDR3 runs to 14 residues. The CDR3 sequence: CASSLGQGGQPQHF. DNA for the CDR3: TGTGCCAGCAGCTTGGGACAGGGAGGACAGCCCCAGCATTTT.

This clone was seen a few times. The J gene is TRBJ2-3, the V gene TRBV5-4; the match to TRBD2 covers 9 bases. CDR3 length equals 17 residues. Per the germline V gene, CDR1 is SGHNT and CDR2 is YYREEE (reference sequence). V shed 9 bases and J 0 bases; nucleotides not matched to a gene: 14. As DNA, the CDR3 is TGTGCCACGCACCGAAAGGAACTAGCGGGTAGCACAGATACGCAGTATTTT. Its protein product is CATHRKELAGSTDTQYF.

The V call is TRBV7-2, the J call TRBJ2-1, with 13 bases lining up with TRBD2. V gave up 5 bases and J gave up 4 bases; unmatched junction bases: 5. There are 16 residues in the CDR3. Germline V gene lookup returns CDR1 SGHTA and CDR2 FQGNSA. DNA of the CDR3: TGTGCCAGCAGCCAGAGGACTAGCGGGGGATACAATGAGCAGTTCTTC. This gives the protein CASSQRTSGGYNEQFF.

This clone was detected only a few times. The CDR3 loop is CASSDMRQGVRAEAFF. CDR3 nucleotide sequence: TGTGCCAGCAGTGACATGAGGCAGGGGGTTAGGGCTGAAGCTTTCTTT. This chain uses TRBV6-4 with TRBJ1-1; TRBD1 agrees at 7 bases. The V segment lost 2 bases and the J segment 6 bases; nucleotides outside the gene matches: 12. The CDR3 extends over 16 amino acids. Germline V gene lookup returns CDR1 MRHNA and CDR2 SNTAGT.

This clone was seen only a few times. The V and J genes are TRBV5-1 and TRBJ2-7; 12 nucleotides align to TRBD2. This CDR3 contains 15 residues. Germline V CDR1 and CDR2: SGHRS, YFSETQ. Germline trimming cut 5 bases from V and 4 bases from J; bases unmatched to any gene: 7. The CDR3 spells CASSETSGRVYEQYF. CDR3 bases: TGCGCCAGCAGTGAGACTAGCGGGAGAGTTTACGAGCAGTACTTC.